The clone carrying this TCR beta chain has a handful of counts. Its antigen is not known. These data come from a study of T-cell reconstitution after alpha-beta-depleted transplantation in children. V was pared by 3 bases and J by 12 bases, with 15 bases of the junction left unmatched. This CDR3 spans 15 amino acids. CDR1 and CDR2 from the germline V gene are DFQATT and SNEGSKA (reference sequence). Findings and limits, study-wide: Once a year had passed after transplant, T-cell counts and diversity came mostly from newly produced T cells.

Unique molecular identifiers were built into the TCRbeta library. MiXCR, applied by TCRdb to the PCR reads, yields one record per CDR3 protein. The sample holds about 47,000 distinct CDR3 sequences; under 60% are singletons and the top ten take approximately 38%. The sample consisted of peripheral blood, taken before TCRalphabeta/CD19-depleted stem cell transplant. The V and J genes are TRBV20-1 and TRBJ2-1; 9 bases line up with TRBD2. This TCR was sampled from a boy less than two years old with SCID, due to receive a stem cell transplant. The CDR3 sequence: CSASTGSGGRRVQFF. The CDR3 coding sequence is TGCAGTGCTAGCACAGGTAGCGGGGGCCGAAGGGTGCAGTTCTTC.